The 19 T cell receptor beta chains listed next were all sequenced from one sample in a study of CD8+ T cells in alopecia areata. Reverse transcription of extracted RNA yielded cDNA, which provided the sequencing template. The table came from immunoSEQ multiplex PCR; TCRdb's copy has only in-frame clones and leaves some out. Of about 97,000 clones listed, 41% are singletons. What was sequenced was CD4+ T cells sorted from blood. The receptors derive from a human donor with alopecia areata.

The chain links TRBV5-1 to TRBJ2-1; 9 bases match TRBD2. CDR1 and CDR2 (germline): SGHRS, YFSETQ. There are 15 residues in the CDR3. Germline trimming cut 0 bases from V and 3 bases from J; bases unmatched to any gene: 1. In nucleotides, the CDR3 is TGCGCCAGCAGCTTGGTGACTAGCGGCTACAATGAGCAGTTCTTC. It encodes CASSLVTSGYNEQFF.

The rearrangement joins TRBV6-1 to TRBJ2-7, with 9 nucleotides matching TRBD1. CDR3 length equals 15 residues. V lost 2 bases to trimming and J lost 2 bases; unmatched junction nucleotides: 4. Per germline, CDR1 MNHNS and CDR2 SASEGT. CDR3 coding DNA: TGTGCCAGCAGTGAAATACGACAGGGGGCCTACGAGCAGTACTTC. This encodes CASSEIRQGAYEQYF.

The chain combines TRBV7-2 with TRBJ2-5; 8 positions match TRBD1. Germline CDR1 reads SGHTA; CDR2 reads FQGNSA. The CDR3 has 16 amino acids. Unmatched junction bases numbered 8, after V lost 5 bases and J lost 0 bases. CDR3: CASSIRGRGYQETQYF. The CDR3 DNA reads TGTGCCAGCAGCATCAGGGGGCGCGGGTACCAAGAGACCCAGTACTTC.

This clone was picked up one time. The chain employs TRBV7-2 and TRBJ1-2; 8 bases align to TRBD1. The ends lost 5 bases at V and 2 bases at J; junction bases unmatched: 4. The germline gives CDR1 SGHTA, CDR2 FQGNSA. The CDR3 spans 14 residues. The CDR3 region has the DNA TGTGCCAGCAGCCAGGGGACAGGCAACTATGGCTACACCTTC. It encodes CASSQGTGNYGYTF.

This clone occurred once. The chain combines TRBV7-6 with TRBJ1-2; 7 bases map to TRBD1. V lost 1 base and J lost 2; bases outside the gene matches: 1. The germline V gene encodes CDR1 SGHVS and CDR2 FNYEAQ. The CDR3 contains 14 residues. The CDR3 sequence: CASSLDRGNYGYTF. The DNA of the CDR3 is TGTGCCAGCAGCTTAGACAGGGGAAACTATGGCTACACCTTC.

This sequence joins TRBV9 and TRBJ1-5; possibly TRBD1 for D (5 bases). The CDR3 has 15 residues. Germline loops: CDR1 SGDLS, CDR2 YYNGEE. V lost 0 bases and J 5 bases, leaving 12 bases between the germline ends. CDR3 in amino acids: CASSVGTRDDQPQHF. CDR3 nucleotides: TGTGCCAGCAGCGTAGGGACACGGGACGATCAGCCCCAGCATTTT.

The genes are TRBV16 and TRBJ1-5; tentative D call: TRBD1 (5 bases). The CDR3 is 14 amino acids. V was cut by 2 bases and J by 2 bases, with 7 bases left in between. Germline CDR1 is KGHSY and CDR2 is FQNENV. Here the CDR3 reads CASSQGRGNQPQHF. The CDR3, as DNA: TGTGCCAGCAGCCAAGGCAGGGGCAATCAGCCCCAGCATTTT.

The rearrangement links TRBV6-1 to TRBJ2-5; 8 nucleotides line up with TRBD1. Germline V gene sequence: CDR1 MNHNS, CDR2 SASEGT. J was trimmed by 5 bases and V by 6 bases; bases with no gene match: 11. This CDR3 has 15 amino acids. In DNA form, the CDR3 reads TGTGCCAGCAGCCAAGAGCCAGGGGGCAGTGAGACCCAGTACTTC. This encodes CASSQEPGGSETQYF.

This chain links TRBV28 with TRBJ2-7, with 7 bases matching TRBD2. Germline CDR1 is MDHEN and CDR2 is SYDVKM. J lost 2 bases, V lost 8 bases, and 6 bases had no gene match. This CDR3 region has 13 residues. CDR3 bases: TGTGCCAGCTGCCCTAGCGGAACCTACGAGCAGTACTTC. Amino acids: CASCPSGTYEQYF.

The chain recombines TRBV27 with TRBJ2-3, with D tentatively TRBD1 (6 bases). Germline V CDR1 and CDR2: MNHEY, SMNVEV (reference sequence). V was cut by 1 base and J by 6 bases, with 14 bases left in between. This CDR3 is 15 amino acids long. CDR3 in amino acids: CASSLWTTGPDTQYF. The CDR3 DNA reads TGTGCCAGCAGTTTATGGACCACAGGGCCCGATACGCAGTATTTT.

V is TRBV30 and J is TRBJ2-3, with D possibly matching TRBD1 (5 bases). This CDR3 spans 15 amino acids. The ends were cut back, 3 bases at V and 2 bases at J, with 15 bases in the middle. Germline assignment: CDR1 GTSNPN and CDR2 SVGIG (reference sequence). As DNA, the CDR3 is TGTGCCTGGAGAAAGACAGTAAGGACCACAGATACGCAGTATTTT. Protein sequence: CAWRKTVRTTDTQYF.

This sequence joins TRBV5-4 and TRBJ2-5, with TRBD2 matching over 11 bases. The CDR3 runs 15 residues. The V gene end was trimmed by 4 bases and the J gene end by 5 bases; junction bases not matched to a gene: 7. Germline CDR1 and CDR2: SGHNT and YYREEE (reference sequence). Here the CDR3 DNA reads TGTGCCAGCAGCACGCCAACTAGCGGGGGTGAGACCCAGTACTTC. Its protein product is CASSTPTSGGETQYF.

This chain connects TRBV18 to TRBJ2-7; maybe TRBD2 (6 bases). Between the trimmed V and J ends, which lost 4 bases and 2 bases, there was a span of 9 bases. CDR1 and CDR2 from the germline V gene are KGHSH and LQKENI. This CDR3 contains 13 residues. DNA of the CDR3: TGTGCCAGCTCACGACTAGGAACCTACGAGCAGTACTTC. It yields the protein CASSRLGTYEQYF.

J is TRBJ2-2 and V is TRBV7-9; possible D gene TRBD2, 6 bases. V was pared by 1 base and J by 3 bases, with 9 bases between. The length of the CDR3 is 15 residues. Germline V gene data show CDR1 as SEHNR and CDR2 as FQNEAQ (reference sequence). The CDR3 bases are TGTGCCAGCAGCTTAGTAGGAGGGCACACCGGGGAGCTGTTTTTT. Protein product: CASSLVGGHTGELFF.

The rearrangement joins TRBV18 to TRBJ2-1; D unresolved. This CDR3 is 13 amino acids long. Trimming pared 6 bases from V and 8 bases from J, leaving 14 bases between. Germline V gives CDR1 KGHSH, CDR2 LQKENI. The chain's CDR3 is CASSLTVGDEQFF. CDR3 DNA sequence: TGTGCCAGCTCCCTCACCGTGGGCGATGAGCAGTTCTTC.

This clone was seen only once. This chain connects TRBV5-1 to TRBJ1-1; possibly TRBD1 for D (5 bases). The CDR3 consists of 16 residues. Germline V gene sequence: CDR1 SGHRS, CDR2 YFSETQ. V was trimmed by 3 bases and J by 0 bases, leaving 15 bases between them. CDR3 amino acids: CASSWNAGRMNTEAFF. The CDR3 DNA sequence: TGCGCCAGCAGCTGGAACGCGGGACGCATGAACACTGAAGCTTTCTTT.

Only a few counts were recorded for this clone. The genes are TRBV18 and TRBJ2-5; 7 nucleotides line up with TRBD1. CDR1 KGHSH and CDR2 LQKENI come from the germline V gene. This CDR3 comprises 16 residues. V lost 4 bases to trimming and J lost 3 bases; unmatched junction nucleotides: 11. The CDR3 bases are TGTGCCAGCTCACTAACTGTCGGGACAGAAAAAGAGACCCAGTACTTC. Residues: CASSLTVGTEKETQYF. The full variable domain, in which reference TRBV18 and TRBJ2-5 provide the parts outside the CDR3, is NAGVMQNPRHLVRRRGQEARLRCSPMKGHSHVYWYRQLPEEGLKFMVYLQKENIIDESGMPKERFSAEFPKEGPSILRIQQVVRGDSAAYFCASSLTVGTEKETQYFGPGTRLLVL.

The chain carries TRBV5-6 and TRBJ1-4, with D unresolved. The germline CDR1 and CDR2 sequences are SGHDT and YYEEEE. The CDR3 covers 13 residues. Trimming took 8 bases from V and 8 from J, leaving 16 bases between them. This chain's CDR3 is CASTRPPTEKLFF. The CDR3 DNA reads TGTGCCAGTACCCGACCACCCACGGAAAAACTGTTTTTT.

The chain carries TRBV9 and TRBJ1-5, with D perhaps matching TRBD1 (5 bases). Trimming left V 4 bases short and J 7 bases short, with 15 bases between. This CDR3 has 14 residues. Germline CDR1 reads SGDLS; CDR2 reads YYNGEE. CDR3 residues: CASSPRGVDQPQHF. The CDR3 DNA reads TGTGCCAGCAGCCCTCGGGGGGTAGACCAGCCCCAGCATTTT.